Below, 30 T cell receptor beta chains from the same sample are listed, as sequenced in a study of cytomegalovirus exposure and HLA in healthy donors. The PCR had 60 Vbeta and 13 Jbeta primers. Using immunoSEQ multiplex PCR, the repertoire was profiled, and TCRdb retains in-frame clones only, with some absent. The sample holds roughly 82,000 clones, around 70% seen once. The source material was PBMCs. The receptors were gathered from a woman aged 40 to 55 in good health and CMV-seropositive.

This clone turned up a few times. The chain uses TRBV6-6 and TRBJ1-2; a possible D gene is TRBD1 (6 bases). Germline V lookup: CDR1 MNHNY, CDR2 SVGAGI (reference sequence). Trimming took off 2 bases at V and 4 bases at J, with 11 bases between the two ends. CDR3 length: 14 residues. CDR3 DNA sequence: TGTGCCAGCAGTTACACTCCCAGGGGCTATGGCTACACCTTC. Its protein product is CASSYTPRGYGYTF.

The genes are TRBV7-9 and TRBJ1-2, with D possibly being TRBD1 (5 bases). This CDR3 contains 12 residues. V lost 1 base to trimming and J lost 13 bases, with 13 bases between them. The germline CDR1 and CDR2 sequences are SEHNR and FQNEAQ (reference sequence). CDR3 DNA sequence: TGTGCCAGCAGCTTAGGCCCAGGGCACGGCACCTTC. Translating it yields CASSLGPGHGTF.

This clone was seen only once. The DNA of the CDR3 is TGTGCCAGCTCACCAAGGGGTAAAGAGACCCAGTACTTC. Its translation: CASSPRGKETQYF. The chain recombines TRBV18 with TRBJ2-5; D might be TRBD1 (5 bases). The V gene lost 2 bases and the J gene lost 3 bases, with 7 bases spanning the gap. The CDR3 is 13 amino acids. The germline V gene has CDR1 KGHSH and CDR2 LQKENI.

V gene TRBV27 combines with J gene TRBJ2-6; D call uncertain. Looked up from germline, CDR1 is MNHEY and CDR2 is SMNVEV (reference sequence). V gave up 5 bases and J gave up 2 bases, with 13 bases separating them. The CDR3 covers 16 residues. Here the CDR3 reads CASSPSPTPGANVLTF. CDR3 bases: TGTGCCAGCAGTCCGTCTCCTACCCCTGGGGCCAACGTCCTGACTTTC. Using reference TRBV27 and TRBJ2-6 for the parts outside the CDR3, the full variable domain is EAQVTQNPRYLITVTGKKLTVTCSQNMNHEYMSWYRQDPGLGLRQIYYSMNVEVTDKGDVPEGYKVSRKEKRNFPLILESPSPNQTSLYFCASSPSPTPGANVLTFGAGSRLTVL.

In DNA form, the CDR3 reads TGTGCCAGCAGCTTGACAGGGAATGGGGGCTATGGCTACACCTTC. Its protein is CASSLTGNGGYGYTF. This rearrangement joins TRBV5-5 to TRBJ1-2, with a possible D match to TRBD1 (6 bases). V lost 1 base and J 4 bases, leaving 14 bases between the germline ends. The germline V gene has CDR1 SGHKS and CDR2 YYEKEE (reference sequence). The CDR3 spans 15 residues.

The sample holds one count of this clone. The rearrangement links TRBV5-1 to TRBJ2-2; D is perhaps TRBD1 (6 bases). Germline assignment: CDR1 SGHRS and CDR2 YFSETQ. The CDR3 extends over 15 amino acids. Between the trimmed V and J ends, which lost 1 base and 3 bases, there was a span of 10 bases. The CDR3 spells CASSLSPGDTGELFF. The CDR3 nucleotides are TGCGCCAGCAGCTTGTCCCCAGGGGACACCGGGGAGCTGTTTTTT.

The chain has TRBV5-4 and TRBJ2-1; 8 bases are shared with TRBD2. Trimming cost V 5 bases and J 6 bases; bases outside gene matches: 10. CDR3 length: 15 amino acids. Germline V gene data show CDR1 as SGHNT and CDR2 as YYREEE (reference sequence). The CDR3 DNA reads TGTGCCAGCAGATCGAGCGGGGGAGTCGTCAATGAGCAGTTCTTC. It codes for CASRSSGGVVNEQFF.

The chain carries TRBV29-1 and TRBJ1-2; 9 positions agree with TRBD1. With V trimmed by 4 bases and J by 3 bases, 6 bases remained unmatched. The CDR3 sequence is 14 residues long. Germline values: CDR1 SQVTM, CDR2 ANQGSEA. The CDR3 protein is CSVGLQGAHYGYTF. For the CDR3, the DNA is TGCAGCGTTGGCCTACAGGGGGCCCACTATGGCTACACCTTC.

This clone was seen more than once but under ten times. The chain's CDR3 is CASSLDGGEAFF. DNA for the CDR3: TGTGCCAGCAGCTTGGATGGGGGGGAAGCTTTCTTT. The chain joins TRBV5-4 to TRBJ1-1, with D possibly being TRBD1 (5 bases). The CDR3 has 12 amino acids. V lost 0 bases to trimming and J lost 8 bases, with 8 bases between them. Germline V gene sequence: CDR1 SGHNT, CDR2 YYREEE (reference sequence).

V gene TRBV18 combines with J gene TRBJ1-1; 11 nucleotides match TRBD1. The CDR3 has 17 amino acids. Germline CDR1 reads KGHSH; CDR2 reads LQKENI. V shed 6 bases and J 1 base; nucleotides not matched to a gene: 10. DNA of the CDR3: TGTGCCAGCTCGCCAGGGACAGGGGGTAATAAGAACACTGAAGCTTTCTTT. It translates to CASSPGTGGNKNTEAFF.

The V call is TRBV13, the J call TRBJ1-2, with D possibly TRBD1 on 5 matching bases. V shed 0 bases and J shed 6 bases, with 11 bases lying between them. From germline, CDR1 is PRHDT and CDR2 FYEKMQ (reference sequence). CDR3 length: 14 amino acids. As DNA, the CDR3 is TGTGCCAGCAGCTTAGGTCTGGGCAGGGATGGCTACACCTTC. Translation: CASSLGLGRDGYTF.

This chain joins TRBV7-2 and TRBJ1-2; 7 positions match TRBD1. Losses at the gene ends were 5 bases for V and 4 bases for J; bases not matched to a gene: 4. The CDR3 covers 13 residues. CDR1 SGHTA and CDR2 FQGNSA come from the germline V gene. The DNA for the CDR3 is TGTGCCAGCAGCCCGAACAGGGGCTATGGCTACACCTTC. Its translation: CASSPNRGYGYTF. The variable domain in full, completed from reference TRBV7-2 and TRBJ1-2, reads GAGVSQSPSNKVTEKGKDVELRCDPISGHTALYWYRQSLGQGLEFLIYFQGNSAPDKSGLPSDRFSAERTGGSVSTLTIQRTQQEDSAVYLCASSPNRGYGYTFGSGTRLTVV.

The rearrangement links TRBV19 to TRBJ1-2, with D possibly being TRBD1 (5 bases). The CDR3 contains 15 residues. From germline, CDR1 is LNHDA and CDR2 SQIVND (reference sequence). Trimming stripped 5 bases from V and 8 bases from J, with 21 bases between. In DNA, the CDR3 is TGTGCCAGTAGTCCCCATGTTCTGGGGGGAGAAGGCTACACCTTC. Residues: CASSPHVLGGEGYTF.

V gene TRBV2 combines with J gene TRBJ2-7; D is perhaps TRBD2 (6 bases). CDR1 SNHLY and CDR2 FYNNEI come from the germline V gene. The CDR3 runs to 13 residues. The germline V and J ends were trimmed by 6 bases and 4 bases, with 13 bases remaining between them. The CDR3 bases are TGTGCCAGCAGGACGGGGAGGACGTACGAGCAGTACTTC. Protein sequence: CASRTGRTYEQYF.

The chain carries TRBV6-6 and TRBJ2-5; D is uncertain. TRBJ2-7 matches the DNA end more closely, so the J call is doubtful. The CDR3 totals 14 residues. Germline lookup yields CDR1 MNHNY and CDR2 SVGAGI (reference sequence). The CDR3 nucleotides are TGTGCCAGCATGCCCACCCTAAGCACCTACGAGCAGTACTTC. This translates into CASMPTLSTYEQYF.

This chain uses TRBV30 with TRBJ2-1; D gene ambiguous. The CDR3 consists of 9 residues. CDR1 is GTSNPN and CDR2 is SVGIG in the germline V gene (reference sequence). Trimming took 8 bases from V and 6 from J, leaving 5 bases between them. CDR3 region: CARPNEQFF. As DNA, the CDR3 is TGTGCCCGTCCCAATGAGCAGTTCTTC.

This chain joins TRBV27 and TRBJ2-1, with 9 positions matching TRBD2. The CDR3 consists of 14 residues. The J segment lost 9 bases and the V segment lost 0 bases, leaving 3 bases of the junction unmatched. Germline CDR1 reads MNHEY; CDR2 reads SMNVEV (reference sequence). Written as DNA, the CDR3 is TGTGCCAGCAGTTTATCGACTAGCGGTATTGAGCAGTTCTTC. Its translation: CASSLSTSGIEQFF.

The chain carries TRBV6-5 and TRBJ1-2, with D unclear. Germline CDR1 reads MNHEY; CDR2 reads SVGAGI. Trimming removed 1 base at V and 6 bases at J, with 9 bases between. CDR3 length: 13 residues. The CDR3 loop reads CASSYLSFHGYTF. For the CDR3, the DNA is TGTGCCAGCAGTTACTTATCCTTCCATGGCTACACCTTC.

The V call is TRBV19, the J call TRBJ1-5; tentatively, D is TRBD1 (5 bases). The germline V and J ends were trimmed by 5 bases and 1 base, with 9 bases remaining between them. This CDR3 is built from 14 residues. The germline V gene has CDR1 LNHDA and CDR2 SQIVND (reference sequence). DNA for the CDR3: TGTGCCAGTAGTCCAGGGTCCAGCAATCAGCCCCAGCATTTT. Amino acid sequence: CASSPGSSNQPQHF. The variable domain in full, completed from reference TRBV19 and TRBJ1-5, reads DGGITQSPKYLFRKEGQNVTLSCEQNLNHDAMYWYRQDPGQGLRLIYYSQIVNDFQKGDIAEGYSVSREKKESFPLTVTSAQKNPTAFYLCASSPGSSNQPQHFGDGTRLSIL.

The V gene is TRBV28, the J gene TRBJ1-2, with TRBD1 matching 9 bases. The CDR3 length is 14 residues. Germline V lookup: CDR1 MDHEN, CDR2 SYDVKM. Losses at the gene ends were 4 bases for V and 8 bases for J; bases not matched to a gene: 8. CDR3 protein: CASSSGDREGGYTF. The CDR3 DNA reads as TGTGCCAGCAGTTCCGGGGACAGGGAGGGCGGCTACACCTTC.

The chain has TRBV5-1 and TRBJ1-1, with 9 bases lining up with TRBD1. The CDR3 covers 16 residues. Trimming cost V 3 bases and J 1 base; bases outside gene matches: 7. Germline V gives CDR1 SGHRS, CDR2 YFSETQ. The CDR3: CASSSITGGRNTEAFF. CDR3 in DNA: TGCGCCAGCAGCTCGATAACAGGGGGCCGGAACACTGAAGCTTTCTTT.

Comments on this clone: The sample carries other DNA sequences with the same CDR3. The rearrangement links TRBV18 to TRBJ1-1; 7 positions agree with TRBD1. CDR3 length: 16 amino acids. Germline-derived CDR1 and CDR2 are KGHSH and LQKENI. J lost 0 bases, V lost 0 bases, and 4 bases had no gene match. The CDR3 region has the DNA TGTGCCAGCTCACCACCGTTGACAGGGATGAACACTGAAGCTTTCTTT. It codes for CASSPPLTGMNTEAFF.

This chain joins TRBV6-6 and TRBJ2-1, with 8 bases fitting TRBD1. V lost 5 bases to trimming and J lost 6 bases; unmatched junction nucleotides: 9. Germline V gene lookup returns CDR1 MNHNY and CDR2 SVGAGI (reference sequence). The CDR3 sequence is 15 residues long. DNA for the CDR3: TGTGCCAGCAGTACCAGACAGGGGTTGACCAATGAGCAGTTCTTC. Translation gives CASSTRQGLTNEQFF.

The gene calls are TRBV11-2 and TRBJ1-2; D is unclear. The CDR3 contains 14 residues. Trimming removed 3 bases at V and 1 base at J, with 9 bases between. The germline V gene has CDR1 SGHAT and CDR2 FQNNGV. The CDR3 loop is CASSLSRNNYGYTF. CDR3 bases: TGTGCCAGCAGCTTGTCGCGGAATAACTATGGCTACACCTTC.

This clone was seen only once. This sequence joins TRBV10-2 and TRBJ1-1; 10 bases align to TRBD1. This CDR3 comprises 16 residues. CDR1 and CDR2 from the germline V gene are WSHSY and SAAADI. Trimming cost V 2 bases and J 7 bases; bases outside gene matches: 10. The DNA of the CDR3 is TGCGCCAGCAGTGAGCGGGACAGGGGAAGTCTGAGTGAAGCTTTCTTT. Encoded protein: CASSERDRGSLSEAFF.

The chain carries TRBV5-6 and TRBJ2-1; 8 bases map to TRBD2. V shed 2 bases and J 0 bases; nucleotides not matched to a gene: 7. Germline assignment: CDR1 SGHDT and CDR2 YYEEEE. This CDR3 has 17 amino acids. CDR3 DNA: TGTGCCAGCAGCTTACTAGCGGTTACCAGCTCCTACAATGAGCAGTTCTTC. This gives the protein CASSLLAVTSSYNEQFF.

V usage is TRBV2 and J usage is TRBJ1-1, with no clear D. CDR3 length equals 12 residues. CDR1 SNHLY and CDR2 FYNNEI come from the germline V gene. The ends were cut back, 6 bases at V and 6 bases at J, with 11 bases in the middle. The CDR3 DNA sequence: TGTGCCAGCAGGAGGGAGCCACCTGAAGCTTTCTTT. This encodes CASRREPPEAFF.

The chain has TRBV30 and TRBJ2-7; 7 bases align to TRBD1. There are 13 residues in the CDR3. Germline CDR1 is GTSNPN and CDR2 is SVGIG (reference sequence). J gave up 2 bases and V 2 bases, and 3 bases lay outside the gene matches. CDR3 in DNA: TGTGCCTGGAGTACAACAGGGGCCTACGAGCAGTACTTC. The encoded protein is CAWSTTGAYEQYF.

The chain joins TRBV28 to TRBJ2-6; D is unclear. Trimming removed 6 bases at V and 0 bases at J, with 9 bases between. Germline V gives CDR1 MDHEN, CDR2 SYDVKM. The CDR3 has 15 residues. CDR3 loop: CASSYTTSGANVLTF. In DNA form, the CDR3 reads TGTGCCAGCAGCTATACCACCTCTGGGGCCAACGTCCTGACTTTC.

This clone showed up just a few times. V is TRBV4-1 and J is TRBJ1-1; D unclear. The V gene lost 3 bases and the J gene lost 3 bases, with 8 bases spanning the gap. The CDR3 is 13 amino acids. Germline lookup yields CDR1 MGHRA and CDR2 YSYEKL. The chain's CDR3 is CASSHRVDTEAFF. The CDR3 bases are TGCGCCAGCAGCCACCGGGTGGACACTGAAGCTTTCTTT.